These 20 T cell receptor beta chains came from one sample sequenced in a study of T cell repertoires in cytomegalovirus infection. From the reads, TCRdb called clonotypes with MiXCR, one entry per CDR3 protein. The repertoire holds more than 250,000 distinct CDR3 sequences, with more than 20% as singletons. For these TCRs, the target antigens are not known. The specimen comprised cultured PBMCs, sampled from culture after CMV antigen stimulation. All receptors derive from a human donor in good health (CMV status not recorded). Some clones in this sample may be carry-over from other donors' samples.

This chain connects TRBV20-1 to TRBJ1-5; D uncertain. CDR3 length equals 12 residues. Germline-derived CDR1 and CDR2 are DFQATT and SNEGSKA (reference sequence). V lost 5 bases and J 1 base, leaving 6 bases between the germline ends. The CDR3 reads CSAQGSNQPQHF. The CDR3 region has the DNA TGCAGTGCTCAAGGAAGCAATCAGCCCCAGCATTTT.

This clonotype turned up a few times. The rearrangement joins TRBV7-2 to TRBJ2-1; D uncertain. CDR1 and CDR2 (germline): SGHTA, FQGNSA. Trimming took off 4 bases at V and 3 bases at J, with 7 bases between the two ends. CDR3 size: 13 residues. For the CDR3, the DNA is TGTGCCAGCAGCTCCCAGAACTACAATGAGCAGTTCTTC. As protein: CASSSQNYNEQFF.

The chain combines TRBV7-8 with TRBJ2-3; 8 nucleotides agree with TRBD1. CDR3 length: 15 amino acids. The germline CDR1 and CDR2 sequences are SGHVS and FQNEAQ. Germline trimming cut 5 bases from V and 4 bases from J; bases unmatched to any gene: 8. CDR3 protein: CASSAGQGRPDTQYF. CDR3 DNA: TGTGCCAGCAGCGCAGGACAGGGACGGCCAGATACGCAGTATTTT.

In this sample, this clonotype turned up a few times. This chain connects TRBV12-3 or TRBV12-4 to TRBJ2-1, with D possibly matching TRBD1 (5 bases). The CDR3 runs 16 residues. V dropped 1 base and J dropped 4 bases, with 14 bases sitting between them. The CDR3 spells CASSLVWGRSYNEQFF. CDR3 nucleotide sequence: TGTGCCAGCAGTTTAGTTTGGGGCAGGAGTTACAATGAGCAGTTCTTC.

The rearrangement joins TRBV7-2 to TRBJ2-3; 8 nucleotides agree with TRBD2. The CDR3 covers 13 residues. From germline, CDR1 is SGHTA and CDR2 FQGNSA. With V trimmed by 6 bases and J by 6 bases, 5 bases remained unmatched. DNA of the CDR3: TGTGCCAGCAGATTCGGGGGGGGGGATACGCAGTATTTT. Translating it yields CASRFGGGDTQYF.

This sequence joins TRBV7-3 and TRBJ1-1; no firm D call. This CDR3 spans 13 amino acids. Trimming cost V 0 bases and J 5 bases, with 7 bases left between them. The germline V gene encodes CDR1 SGHTA and CDR2 FQGTGA. Here the CDR3 DNA reads TGTGCCAGCAGCTTAACGTTAAGTACTGAAGCTTTCTTT. It yields the protein CASSLTLSTEAFF.

This clonotype was counted only a few times. The rearrangement uses TRBV7-8 and TRBJ2-3; 11 bases are shared with TRBD2. The CDR3 spans 16 residues. Germline V gives CDR1 SGHVS, CDR2 FQNEAQ. Trimming took 5 bases from V and 2 from J; bases not matched to a gene: 6. The CDR3 here is CASSAGLADFTDTQYF. CDR3 bases: TGTGCCAGCAGCGCGGGACTAGCGGACTTCACAGATACGCAGTATTTT.

The CDR3 protein is CATRGWDSITYEQYF. As DNA, the CDR3 is TGTGCCACCAGGGGCTGGGACAGCATCACCTACGAGCAGTACTTC. The chain has TRBV10-3 and TRBJ2-7; 7 bases match TRBD1. The CDR3 runs 15 residues. From germline, CDR1 is ENHRY and CDR2 SYGVKD. Unmatched junction bases numbered 14, after V lost 10 bases and J lost 2 bases.

This chain connects TRBV12-3 or TRBV12-4 to TRBJ1-1, with D maybe TRBD1 (5 bases). The CDR3 runs 14 residues. Trimming left V 6 bases short and J 6 bases short, with 17 bases between. The CDR3 bases are TGTGCCAGCAGACCGCGGGCCACGGGGCCTGAAGCTTTCTTT. Translated, it gives CASRPRATGPEAFF.

The chain combines TRBV20-1 with TRBJ2-1; no definite D call. The CDR3 covers 12 residues. The V end was cut by 5 bases, the J end by 3 bases, with 8 bases between. Per germline, CDR1 DFQATT and CDR2 SNEGSKA (reference sequence). In nucleotides, the CDR3 is TGCAGTGCTCTAGGGATCTACAATGAGCAGTTCTTC. It translates to CSALGIYNEQFF.

The V gene is TRBV7-2, the J gene TRBJ2-3; 9 bases map to TRBD2. J lost 3 bases, V lost 4 bases, and 2 bases had no gene match. The CDR3 has 14 amino acids. Germline assignment: CDR1 SGHTA and CDR2 FQGNSA. This CDR3 is CASSSGLATDTQYF. Here the CDR3 DNA reads TGTGCCAGCAGCTCCGGACTAGCGACAGATACGCAGTATTTT.

The chain employs TRBV4-3 and TRBJ2-3; 7 nucleotides agree with TRBD2. The ends lost 1 base at V and 0 bases at J; junction bases unmatched: 1. The germline gives CDR1 LGHNA, CDR2 YSLEER. This CDR3 comprises 15 residues. Written as DNA, the CDR3 is TGCGCCAGCAGCCAAGGCGGGAGCAGCACAGATACGCAGTATTTT. This encodes CASSQGGSSTDTQYF.

This clonotype was seen only a few times. The chain links TRBV5-1 to TRBJ2-1, with a tentative D call TRBD2 (6 bases). The CDR3 consists of 14 residues. Trimming pared 1 base from V and 5 bases from J, leaving 10 bases between. The germline CDR1 and CDR2 sequences are SGHRS and YFSETQ. The CDR3 spells CASSLPSVNNEQFF. The CDR3 DNA reads as TGCGCCAGCAGCTTGCCTAGCGTAAACAATGAGCAGTTCTTC. Full variable domain (missing parts from reference TRBV5-1 and TRBJ2-1): KAGVTQTPRYLIKTRGQQVTLSCSPISGHRSVSWYQQTPGQGLQFLFEYFSETQRNKGNFPGRFSGRQFSNSRSEMNVSTLELGDSALYLCASSLPSVNNEQFFGPGTRLTVL.

This clonotype has just a few counts. The V gene is TRBV7-2, the J gene TRBJ2-1; D tentatively reads TRBD1 or TRBD2 (6 bases each). The CDR3 covers 13 residues. Trimming removed 5 bases at V and 7 bases at J, with 12 bases between. Germline CDR1 and CDR2: SGHTA and FQGNSA. The CDR3 here is CASSLKGGNEQFF. CDR3 coding DNA: TGTGCCAGCAGCCTCAAGGGGGGAAATGAGCAGTTCTTC.

V and J are TRBV25-1 and TRBJ2-1, with 11 bases that match TRBD2. The V gene end was trimmed by 2 bases and the J gene end by 9 bases; junction bases not matched to a gene: 6. This CDR3 region has 15 residues. In germline, CDR1 is MGHDK, CDR2 SYGVNS. CDR3 sequence (DNA): TGTGCCAGCAGTGAAATAGCGGGAGGGCCAAGTGAGCAGTTCTTC. Protein product: CASSEIAGGPSEQFF.

This clonotype was seen ten or more times. This sequence joins TRBV28 and TRBJ2-1, with a possible D match to TRBD1 (6 bases). The germline gives CDR1 MDHEN, CDR2 SYDVKM. Trimming stripped 3 bases from V and 8 bases from J, with 11 bases between. The CDR3 runs 13 residues. CDR3 sequence (DNA): TGTGCCAGCAGTTTCGACAGGAACCATGAGCAGTTCTTC. Protein sequence: CASSFDRNHEQFF.

This chain connects TRBV5-4 to TRBJ2-5; possible D gene TRBD2, 6 bases. V gave up 0 bases and J gave up 5 bases, with 14 bases separating them. This CDR3 has 15 residues. Germline V CDR1 and CDR2: SGHNT, YYREEE (reference sequence). CDR3 loop: CASSLAGSSGETQYF. The CDR3 DNA reads TGTGCCAGCAGCTTGGCCGGGAGTAGTGGGGAGACCCAGTACTTC.

This clonotype appeared a single time. A much larger clone differs from this one at a single base, so this may be a read error. The rearrangement uses TRBV7-2 and TRBJ2-1, with TRBD2 matching 14 bases. Germline values: CDR1 SGHTA, CDR2 FQGNSA. The CDR3 covers 16 residues. In DNA form, the CDR3 reads TGTGCCAGCAGCTCATCGGGACTAGCGGGAGTCAATGTGCAGTTCTTC. Translation gives CASSSSGLAGVNVQFF.

This clonotype was seen at least ten times. The chain has TRBV10-3 and TRBJ2-1; D gene unclear. The CDR3 contains 13 residues. The V gene lost 4 bases and the J gene lost 5 bases, with 9 bases spanning the gap. The germline V gene has CDR1 ENHRY and CDR2 SYGVKD. CDR3 DNA: TGTGCCATCAGTGGGCAGACTGACAATGAGCAGTTCTTC. It translates to CAISGQTDNEQFF.

This clonotype was found many times. The chain links TRBV7-6 to TRBJ1-4; TRBD1 aligns across 7 bases. The CDR3 runs 16 residues. Germline V lookup: CDR1 SGHVS, CDR2 FNYEAQ. The J segment lost 8 bases and the V segment lost 0 bases, leaving 9 bases of the junction unmatched. This CDR3 is CASSLANRGGSEKLFF. Written as DNA, the CDR3 is TGTGCCAGCAGCTTAGCGAACAGGGGAGGTAGCGAAAAACTGTTTTTT.